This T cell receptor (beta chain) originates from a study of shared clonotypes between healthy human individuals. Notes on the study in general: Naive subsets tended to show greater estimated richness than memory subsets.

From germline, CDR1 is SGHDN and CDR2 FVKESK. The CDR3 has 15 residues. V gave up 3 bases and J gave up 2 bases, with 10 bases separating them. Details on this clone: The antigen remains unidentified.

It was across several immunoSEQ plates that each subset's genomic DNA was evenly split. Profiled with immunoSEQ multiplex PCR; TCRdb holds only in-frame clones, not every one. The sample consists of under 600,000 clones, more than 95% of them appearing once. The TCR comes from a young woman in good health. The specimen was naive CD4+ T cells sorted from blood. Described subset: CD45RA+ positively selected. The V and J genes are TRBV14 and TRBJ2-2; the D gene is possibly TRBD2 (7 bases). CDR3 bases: TGTGCCAGCAGCCAGAGCGGGACAAACACCGGGGAGCTGTTTTTT. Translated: CASSQSGTNTGELFF.